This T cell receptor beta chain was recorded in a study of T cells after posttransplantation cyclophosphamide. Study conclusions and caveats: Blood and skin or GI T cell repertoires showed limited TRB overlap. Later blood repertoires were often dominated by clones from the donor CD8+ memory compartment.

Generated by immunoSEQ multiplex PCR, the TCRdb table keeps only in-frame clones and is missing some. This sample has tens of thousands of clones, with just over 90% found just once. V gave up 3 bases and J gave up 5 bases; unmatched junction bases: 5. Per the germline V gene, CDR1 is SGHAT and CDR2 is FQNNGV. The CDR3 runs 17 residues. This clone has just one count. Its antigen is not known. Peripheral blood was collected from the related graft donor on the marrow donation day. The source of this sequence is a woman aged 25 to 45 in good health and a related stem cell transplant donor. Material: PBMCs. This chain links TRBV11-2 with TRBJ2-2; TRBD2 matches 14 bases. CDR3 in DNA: TGTGCCAGCAGCTTGACTAGCGGGGGGGCGTGGACCGGGGAGCTGTTTTTT. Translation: CASSLTSGGAWTGELFF.